This T cell receptor (beta chain) was captured in a study of cytotoxic CD8 clonotypes in ibrutinib-treated CLL. Turning to the study itself: The study included some 10 relapsed/refractory and 15 treatment-naive patients; about 17 had IGHV unmutated disease. Mean productive templates were almost 260,000; mean productive rearrangements were roughly 100,000. The study's findings and limits: Exceeding age-matched healthy donors, baseline clonality also tracked the counts of circulating CD8+ T cells.

The CDR3 runs 16 residues. The V segment lost 2 bases and the J segment 2 bases; nucleotides outside the gene matches: 5. In germline, CDR1 is SEHNR, CDR2 FQNEAQ (reference sequence). Libraries were prepared by immunoSEQ multiplex PCR; TCRdb keeps only in-frame clonotypes and omits some of them. The data show 250,000 to 350,000 clones, 60% to 80% seen once. On this clone: What it binds is unknown.

The chain carries TRBV7-9 and TRBJ2-5; 10 bases fit TRBD1. The TCR comes from a human donor with chronic lymphocytic leukemia. The sample here was PBMCs, taken at disease progression, from a patient treated with ibrutinib. This CDR3 reads CASSLWGTGAQETQYF. The CDR3 DNA sequence: TGTGCCAGCAGCTTATGGGGGACAGGGGCACAAGAGACCCAGTACTTC.